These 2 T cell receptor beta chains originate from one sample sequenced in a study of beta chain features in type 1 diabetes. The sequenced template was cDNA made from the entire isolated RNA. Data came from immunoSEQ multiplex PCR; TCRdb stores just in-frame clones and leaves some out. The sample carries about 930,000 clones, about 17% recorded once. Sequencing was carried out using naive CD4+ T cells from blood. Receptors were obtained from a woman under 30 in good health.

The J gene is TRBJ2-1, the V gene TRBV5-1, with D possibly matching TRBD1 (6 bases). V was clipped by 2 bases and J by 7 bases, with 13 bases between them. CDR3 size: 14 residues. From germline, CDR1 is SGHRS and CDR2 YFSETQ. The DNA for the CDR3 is TGCGCCAGCAGCTTATACAGGGTCGCGAATGAGCAGTTCTTC. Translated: CASSLYRVANEQFF.

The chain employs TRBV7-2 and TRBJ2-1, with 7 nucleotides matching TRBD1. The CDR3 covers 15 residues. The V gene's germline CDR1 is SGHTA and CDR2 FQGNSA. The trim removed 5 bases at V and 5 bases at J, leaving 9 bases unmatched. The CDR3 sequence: CASSLSPGQNNEQFF. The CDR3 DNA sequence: TGTGCCAGCAGCCTATCACCGGGACAGAACAATGAGCAGTTCTTC. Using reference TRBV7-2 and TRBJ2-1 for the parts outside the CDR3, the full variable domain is GAGVSQSPSNKVTEKGKDVELRCDPISGHTALYWYRQSLGQGLEFLIYFQGNSAPDKSGLPSDRFSAERTGGSVSTLTIQRTQQEDSAVYLCASSLSPGQNNEQFFGPGTRLTVL.